The present T cell receptor beta chain was sequenced within a study of cytomegalovirus exposure and HLA in healthy donors. To note about this clone: Compared with germline, one end of the junction differs, possibly owing to a read error.

This PCR relied on a set of 60 Vbeta primers and 13 Jbeta primers. Clones were read by immunoSEQ multiplex PCR, and TCRdb kept only the in-frame ones, dropping some. This sample has 150,000 to 200,000 clones, with 70% to 80% found just once. In germline, CDR1 is SGHRS, CDR2 YFSETQ. This CDR3 has 16 residues. The V gene is TRBV5-1, the J gene TRBJ2-5, with D perhaps matching TRBD2 (6 bases). The sequencing sample was made of PBMCs. This clonotype was sampled from a man aged 50-59 years in good health and CMV-seropositive. CDR3 in amino acids: CSSSLGDFLYQETQYF. The CDR3 nucleotides read TGCTCCAGCAGCTTGGGGGACTTTTTGTACCAAGAGACCCAGTACTTC.